This is a list of T cell receptor beta chains from one sample in a study of control samples from healthy donors and cancer patients. Here immunoSEQ multiplex PCR was the method, and the copy in TCRdb shows in-frame clones only, minus some. The sample holds about 170,000 clones, 80% to 90% seen once. Sequenced input: blood. Receptors originate from a woman younger than 45 in good health. CDR3s include the opening cysteine and the closing phenylalanine or tryptophan. D genes are given only for firm matches. For some rows the clone size is stated as once, few or many, or as a class when expanded; others skip it.

V	J	size	D	CDR3	DNA
TRBV9	TRBJ1-2	NA	NA	CASSEGVTEFYGYTF	TGTGCCAGCAGCGAGGGGGTGACCGAATTCTATGGCTACACCTTC
TRBV5-1	TRBJ1-1	NA	NA	CASRLGSAEAFF	TGCGCCAGCAGGCTAGGGTCGGCTGAAGCTTTCTTT
TRBV27	TRBJ1-2	NA	NA	CASSTGNYGYTF	TGTGCCAGCAGTACGGGTAACTATGGCTACACCTTC
TRBV6-5	TRBJ1-5	NA	TRBD1	CASSFTGGSQPQHF	TGTGCCAGCAGTTTTACAGGGGGAAGTCAGCCCCAGCATTTT
TRBV11-1	TRBJ2-7	NA	TRBD2	CASSSRLAGNPYEQYF	TGTGCCAGCAGCTCCCGACTAGCGGGAAACCCCTACGAGCAGTACTTC
TRBV11-2	TRBJ1-2	NA	NA	CASSLVSGRGGGYTF	TGTGCCAGCAGCTTAGTAAGCGGCAGGGGAGGCGGCTACACCTTC
TRBV11-2	TRBJ1-3	few	NA	CASSLGALSGNTIYF	TGTGCCAGCAGCTTAGGGGCTTTGTCTGGAAACACCATATATTTT
TRBV11-2	TRBJ1-6	once	NA	CASQRSGNSYNSPLHF	TGTGCCAGCCAGAGGTCGGGGAACTCCTATAATTCACCCCTCCACTTT
TRBV19	TRBJ1-5	NA	NA	CASSINTYQPQHF	TGTGCCAGTAGTATAAACACCTATCAGCCCCAGCATTTT
TRBV5-4	TRBJ2-1	NA	TRBD2	CASSQIGTSGLYNEQFF	TGTGCCAGCAGCCAGATAGGGACTAGCGGGCTATACAATGAGCAGTTCTTC
TRBV6-2/TRBV6-3	TRBJ2-1	NA	TRBD2	CASSPLPGTSGRGEFF	TGTGCCAGCAGTCCCCTCCCCGGGACTAGCGGGAGAGGGGAGTTCTTC
TRBV14	TRBJ1-1	NA	NA	CASSGGGGNTEAFF	TGTGCCAGCAGCGGCGGTGGGGGGAACACTGAAGCTTTCTTT
TRBV6-5	TRBJ1-2	NA	NA	CASSYRVDYGYTF	TGTGCCAGCAGTTACAGGGTGGACTATGGCTACACCTTC
TRBV19	TRBJ2-1	NA	TRBD2	CASSISGGVNEQFF	TGTGCCAGTAGTATAAGTGGGGGGGTCAATGAGCAGTTCTTC
TRBV13	TRBJ1-2	NA	NA	CASSPWVAPDGYTF	TGTGCCAGCAGCCCTTGGGTAGCACCGGATGGCTACACCTTC
TRBV5-6	TRBJ1-3	NA	NA	CASSFRQLRNTIYF	TGTGCCAGCAGCTTTCGACAGCTTAGAAACACCATATATTTT
TRBV19	TRBJ2-1	NA	TRBD2	CASSISGRALNEQFF	TGTGCCAGTAGTATTAGCGGGAGGGCCCTCAATGAGCAGTTCTTC
TRBV10-1	TRBJ1-1	NA	NA	CASSFGAEAFF	TGCGCCAGCAGCTTCGGGGCTGAAGCTTTCTTT
TRBV29-1	TRBJ2-6	NA	NA	CSVVYFGPSGANVLTF	TGCAGCGTTGTGTATTTTGGTCCCTCTGGGGCCAACGTCCTGACTTTC
TRBV5-1	TRBJ1-1	NA	TRBD1	CASSLTGSDTEAFF	TGCGCCAGCAGCCTGACAGGGAGTGACACTGAAGCTTTCTTT
TRBV19	TRBJ1-5	NA	NA	CASSIWGNSNQPQHF	TGTGCCAGTAGTATATGGGGGAATAGCAATCAGCCCCAGCATTTT
TRBV4-2	TRBJ2-2	NA	TRBD2	CASSHGTSGGARELFF	TGTGCCAGCAGTCACGGGACTAGCGGGGGGGCTAGGGAGCTGTTTTTT
TRBV29-1	TRBJ1-2	NA	TRBD1	CSVSTGYAYGYTF	TGCAGCGTTTCGACAGGGTATGCCTATGGCTACACCTTC
TRBV4-1	TRBJ1-1	once	TRBD1	CASSLTGVDEAFF	TGCGCCAGCAGCCTTACAGGGGTCGATGAAGCTTTCTTT
TRBV19	TRBJ2-1	once	NA	CASSIEPSPPYNEQFF	TGTGCCAGTAGTATAGAGCCATCACCCCCTTACAATGAGCAGTTCTTC
TRBV9	TRBJ2-4	NA	NA	CASSVAPGTKNIQYF	TGTGCCAGCAGCGTAGCTCCCGGGACCAAAAACATTCAGTACTTC
TRBV28	TRBJ1-2	NA	NA	CASSLVQSNYGYTF	TGTGCCAGCAGTTTGGTTCAGTCAAACTATGGCTACACCTTC
TRBV5-4	TRBJ1-2	NA	TRBD1	CASSRDSFYGYTF	TGTGCCAGCAGCCGGGACAGCTTCTATGGCTACACCTTC
TRBV24-1	TRBJ2-7	NA	NA	CATSIGGALPSYEQYF	TGTGCCACCAGCATAGGGGGGGCGCTCCCCTCCTACGAGCAGTACTTC
TRBV24-1	TRBJ2-7	NA	TRBD1	CATSPGTGAYEQYF	TGTGCCACCAGTCCCGGGACAGGGGCCTACGAGCAGTACTTC
TRBV11-3	TRBJ2-3	NA	NA	CASSNTDTQYF	TGTGCCAGCAGCAACACAGATACGCAGTATTTT
TRBV6-5	TRBJ2-1	NA	NA	CASSYKPTSDEQFF	TGTGCCAGCAGTTACAAGCCGACATCGGATGAGCAGTTCTTC
TRBV2	TRBJ2-5	NA	NA	CASSGYLTHSDQETQYF	TGTGCCAGCAGTGGTTACCTGACTCACTCCGACCAAGAGACCCAGTACTTC
TRBV5-5	TRBJ2-3	NA	TRBD2	CASSWEGAPASDTQYF	TGTGCCAGCAGCTGGGAGGGAGCACCGGCCTCAGATACGCAGTATTTT
TRBV19	TRBJ2-2	NA	TRBD2	CASSIRRTSGGLTGELFF	TGTGCCAGTAGTATTCGGAGGACTAGCGGGGGGCTGACCGGGGAGCTGTTTTTT
TRBV10-3	TRBJ1-2	NA	NA	CAISSGPHYGYTF	TGTGCCATCAGTTCCGGGCCTCACTATGGCTACACCTTC
TRBV5-1	TRBJ1-4	NA	TRBD1	CASSVDRGRDEKLFF	TGCGCCAGCAGCGTGGACAGGGGGCGGGATGAAAAACTGTTTTTT
TRBV13	TRBJ2-1	NA	NA	CASSLATYNEQFF	TGTGCCAGCAGCTTGGCAACCTACAATGAGCAGTTCTTC
TRBV2	TRBJ1-5	NA	NA	CASSPEGVSGPQHF	TGTGCCAGCAGTCCCGAGGGAGTATCTGGGCCCCAGCATTTT
TRBV28	TRBJ1-2	NA	NA	CASSSGIYGYTF	TGTGCCAGCAGTTCAGGGATCTATGGCTACACCTTC
TRBV24-1	TRBJ2-1	NA	TRBD1	CATGSRDRAGDEQFF	TGTGCCACCGGGTCCCGGGACAGGGCCGGGGATGAGCAGTTCTTC
TRBV6-2/TRBV6-3	TRBJ1-1	NA	NA	CASSGKSGSDTEAFF	TGTGCCAGCAGTGGGAAGTCAGGGTCCGACACTGAAGCTTTCTTT
TRBV4-1	TRBJ2-5	few	NA	CASSQLQAETQYF	TGCGCCAGCAGCCAACTCCAAGCGGAGACCCAGTACTTC
TRBV6-5	TRBJ1-3	NA	NA	CASSLGQVENTIYF	TGTGCCAGCAGTTTAGGGCAGGTTGAAAACACCATATATTTT
TRBV15	TRBJ1-2	few	TRBD1	CATSTWGTGDYGYTF	TGTGCCACCAGCACCTGGGGGACAGGGGACTATGGCTACACCTTC
TRBV5-5	TRBJ2-3	NA	NA	CASSFRGASDTDTQYF	TGTGCCAGCAGCTTTAGGGGAGCTAGCGACACAGATACGCAGTATTTT
TRBV19	TRBJ1-1	NA	NA	CASSQNGGHDTEAFF	TGTGCCAGTAGTCAAAATGGAGGTCACGACACTGAAGCTTTCTTT
TRBV9	TRBJ2-1	NA	TRBD2	CASSAGIAGVNYNEQFF	TGTGCCAGCAGCGCGGGGATAGCGGGAGTAAACTACAATGAGCAGTTCTTC
TRBV29-1	TRBJ1-3	NA	NA	CSVVKGQLSGNTIYF	TGCAGCGTTGTTAAGGGGCAGCTCTCTGGAAACACCATATATTTT
TRBV6-5	TRBJ1-2	NA	TRBD1	CASRPDPGTAYGYTF	TGTGCCAGCAGACCAGACCCCGGGACAGCCTATGGCTACACCTTC
TRBV5-1	TRBJ2-3	NA	TRBD2	CASSLVGSGSADTQYF	TGCGCCAGCAGCTTGGTGGGTAGCGGGAGCGCAGATACGCAGTATTTT
TRBV3-1/TRBV3-2	TRBJ1-1	NA	NA	CASSQVTSEAFF	TGTGCCAGCAGCCAAGTCACCAGTGAAGCTTTCTTT
TRBV24-1	TRBJ2-1	NA	TRBD1	CATSAPGTGGDEQFF	TGTGCCACCAGTGCCCCCGGGACAGGAGGCGATGAGCAGTTCTTC